This T cell receptor beta chain was retrieved from a study of T cell responses to AZD1222 COVID-19 vaccine. Points from the study as a whole: At study baseline, merely over 5 AZD1222 recipients were seropositive. The study reported that nearly half of spike-specific TCRs target unmutated variant regions. No repertoire was sampled before or during the peak T cell response, only after it. When two AZD1222 doses had been given, Spike-specific TCR breadth and depth rose.

The repertoire was sequenced with immunoSEQ multiplex PCR; TCRdb's copy has only in-frame clones and lacks some. The sample lists 150,000 to 200,000 clones, about 94% occurring once. In the case of this clone: Its antigen is unknown.

V was cut by 3 bases and J by 6 bases, with 12 bases left in between. Germline V gene data show CDR1 as ENHRY and CDR2 as SYGVKD. This CDR3 contains 14 residues. The chain links TRBV10-3 to TRBJ2-1; no definite D call. This receptor was obtained from an adult in good health. Sequences were derived from peripheral blood, sampled on day 0 of AZD1222 vaccination. The CDR3 sequence: CAISDVTGLNEQFF. CDR3 nucleotide sequence: TGTGCCATCAGTGACGTGACTGGCCTCAATGAGCAGTTCTTC.